These T cell receptor beta chains were read from a single sample in a study of naive and memory T cell subsets. In TCRdb, the UMI-ligation and nested PCR reads were re-called with MiXCR into one record per CDR3 protein. The repertoire holds over 30,000 distinct CDR3 sequences, with around 20% as singletons. The material sequenced was effector memory CD4+ T cells from blood. The receptors originated from a human donor in good health. Each CDR3 is given with its conserved first and last residue.

j_call | v_call | cdr3_aa
TRBJ2-5 | TRBV28 | CASSNQDRGAQETQYF
TRBJ1-2 | TRBV7-2 | CASSLLQGASGYTF
TRBJ2-3 | TRBV4-3 | CASSQDYGYTDTQYF
TRBJ2-1 | TRBV25-1 | CATTYGNNEQFF
TRBJ1-1 | TRBV29-1 | CSVEDRRTGGYRTEAFF
TRBJ2-1 | TRBV5-1 | CASSSSPQGMRTHHEQFF
TRBJ2-3 | TRBV12-3/TRBV12-4 | CASSAYRDSTDTQYF
TRBJ2-1 | TRBV7-6 | CASSLGSFYNEQFF
TRBJ1-6 | TRBV6-1 | CASSERRGSYNSPLHF
TRBJ1-3 | TRBV18 | CASSPPPEAGENTIYF
TRBJ2-7 | TRBV28 | CASSSIAGALYEQYF
TRBJ1-3 | TRBV7-9 | CASSYRQTSGNTIYF
TRBJ2-1 | TRBV7-9 | CASSSGRRSSYNEQFF
TRBJ1-5 | TRBV27 | CASSLGTGNQPQHF
TRBJ2-1 | TRBV11-2 | CASRRTSGGLEQFF
TRBJ2-5 | TRBV15 | CATSGPGQGAQTQYF
TRBJ2-7 | TRBV20-1 | CSAEDRGSSYEQYF
TRBJ2-5 | TRBV30 | CAWGRSRMRETQYF
TRBJ2-7 | TRBV3-1 | CASSQAPVYEQYF
TRBJ2-7 | TRBV20-1 | CSAGPGQGAREQYF
TRBJ1-6 | TRBV7-2 | CASSLYGSPLHF
TRBJ2-3 | TRBV20-1 | CSARDMREVTDTQYF
TRBJ2-7 | TRBV9 | CASSPRTGIHEQYF
TRBJ1-5 | TRBV5-5 | CASSLVGVGTPVNQPQHF
TRBJ2-6 | TRBV5-4 | CASSFSFSGANVLTF
TRBJ2-1 | TRBV6-1 | CASSVGNSNEQFF
TRBJ2-7 | TRBV18 | CASSPPGPGQGEQYF
TRBJ2-1 | TRBV5-5 | CASSFASGRLSSYNEQFF